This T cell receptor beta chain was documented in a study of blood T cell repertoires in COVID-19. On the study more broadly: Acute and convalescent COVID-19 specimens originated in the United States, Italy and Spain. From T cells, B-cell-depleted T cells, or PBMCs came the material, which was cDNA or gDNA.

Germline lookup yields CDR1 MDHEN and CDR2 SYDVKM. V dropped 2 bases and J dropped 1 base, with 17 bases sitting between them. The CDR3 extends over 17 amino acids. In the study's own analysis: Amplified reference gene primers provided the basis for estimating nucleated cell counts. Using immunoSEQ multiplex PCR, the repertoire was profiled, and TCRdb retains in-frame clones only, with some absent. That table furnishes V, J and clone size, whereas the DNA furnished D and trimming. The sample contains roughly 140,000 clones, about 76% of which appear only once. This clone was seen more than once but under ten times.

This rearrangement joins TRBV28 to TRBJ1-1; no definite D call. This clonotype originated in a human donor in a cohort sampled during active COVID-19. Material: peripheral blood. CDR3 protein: CASSLGTDWGGNTEAFF. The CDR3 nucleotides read TGTGCCAGCAGTTTAGGTACTGATTGGGGAGGGAACACTGAAGCTTTCTTT.